This TCR beta chain was identified in a study of cytomegalovirus exposure and HLA in healthy donors. Overall study findings and caveats: A missense variant in DCLRE1C was later tied to TCR beta V- and J-gene trimming. Reports indicate that TCR beta sequences accurately predicted the HLA-A and HLA-B alleles of most subjects.

Worth noting for this clone: Its target is unknown.

This PCR relied on a set of 60 Vbeta primers and 13 Jbeta primers. Libraries were prepared by immunoSEQ multiplex PCR; TCRdb keeps only in-frame clonotypes and omits some of them. The sample lists some 100,000 clones; 79% were seen once. The origin of this receptor is a male donor in good health and CMV-seropositive. Sequencing input: PBMCs.

As DNA, the CDR3 is TGTGCCAGCAGCCAAGTGCGAGGCGGGACAGGTTCCTCCGAAGCTTTCTTT. Translating gives CASSQVRGGTGSSEAFF. The chain couples TRBV14 to TRBJ1-1; 8 nucleotides match TRBD1. The CDR3 is made up of 17 amino acids. Looked up from germline, CDR1 is SGHDN and CDR2 is FVKESK. Trimming removed 1 base from V and 8 bases from J; junction bases left unmatched: 15.